The 24 T cell receptor beta chains in this list originate from one sample, sequenced in a study of control samples from healthy donors and cancer patients. TCRdb's copy holds only in-frame clones and misses some; the assay was immunoSEQ multiplex PCR. The table lists under 200,000 clones, 80% to 95% of them singletons. Source material: blood. These receptors originate from a woman in her 30s in good health.

This sequence joins TRBV4-1 and TRBJ1-3, with D perhaps matching TRBD1 (5 bases). This CDR3 has 16 residues. V lost 0 bases and J lost 1, with 10 bases in between. The germline gives CDR1 MGHRA, CDR2 YSYEKL. This CDR3 is CASSQEGDVSGNTIYF. The DNA of the CDR3 is TGCGCCAGCAGCCAAGAAGGGGACGTTTCTGGAAACACCATATATTTT.

This chain links TRBV27 with TRBJ2-7; D is ambiguous. The CDR3 runs 13 residues. The V end lost 2 bases, the J end lost 0 bases, and 5 bases lay between the germline ends. Germline assignment: CDR1 MNHEY and CDR2 SMNVEV (reference sequence). Here the CDR3 reads CASSLKSSYEQYF. The CDR3 coding sequence is TGTGCCAGCAGTTTAAAGAGCTCCTACGAGCAGTACTTC.

This chain links TRBV10-3 with TRBJ1-1, with D possibly TRBD1 on 6 matching bases. This CDR3 spans 12 amino acids. Germline V gene data show CDR1 as ENHRY and CDR2 as SYGVKD. The V end was cut by 0 bases, the J end by 8 bases, with 7 bases between. The CDR3 is CAISESTGEAFF. CDR3 coding DNA: TGTGCCATCAGTGAGTCCACAGGGGAAGCTTTCTTT.

This chain links TRBV27 with TRBJ1-5; TRBD1 aligns across 7 bases. The germline CDR1 and CDR2 sequences are MNHEY and SMNVEV (reference sequence). This CDR3 contains 14 residues. With 4 bases clipped from V and 5 bases from J, the junction kept 5 bases outside the gene matches. This chain's CDR3 is CASSSHRGDQPQHF. The CDR3 DNA follows: TGTGCCAGCAGTTCGCACAGGGGTGATCAGCCCCAGCATTTT.

CDR3 residues: CASSVTAGGHEQFF. Written as DNA, the CDR3 is TGTGCCAGCAGCGTGACGGCAGGGGGGCATGAGCAGTTCTTC. The chain couples TRBV3-1 (or the pseudogene TRBV3-2) to TRBJ2-1, with D possibly TRBD1 on 7 matching bases. The V gene's germline CDR1 is LGHDT and CDR2 YNNKEL (reference sequence). CDR3 length: 14 amino acids. V shed 5 bases and J shed 8 bases, with 16 bases lying between them.

This rearrangement joins TRBV6-2 or TRBV6-3 to TRBJ2-2; 8 positions agree with TRBD1. The trim removed 0 bases at V and 6 bases at J, leaving 3 bases unmatched. Germline V lookup: CDR1 MNHEY, CDR2 SVGEGT. The CDR3 is made up of 15 amino acids. The CDR3 reads CASSYSDREAGELFF. The CDR3 nucleotides read TGTGCCAGCAGTTACTCGGACAGGGAAGCCGGGGAGCTGTTTTTT.

The chain is built from TRBV10-3 and TRBJ1-3; possibly TRBD1 for D (6 bases). V lost 4 bases to trimming and J lost 0 bases, with 16 bases between them. The CDR3 extends over 17 amino acids. Germline loops: CDR1 ENHRY, CDR2 SYGVKD. CDR3 in DNA: TGTGCCATCAGTGGCACTCAGGGGCCGTTCTCTGGAAACACCATATATTTT. Translating it yields CAISGTQGPFSGNTIYF.

This clone has a single count. The chain combines TRBV7-2 with TRBJ1-5; TRBD1 matches at 7 bases. After removal of 6 bases from V and 4 bases from J, the junction contained 9 bases not matched to a gene. The CDR3 has 15 amino acids. Germline CDR1 is SGHTA and CDR2 is FQGNSA. Written as DNA, the CDR3 is TGTGCCAGCAGAAAAAATCAGGGGGTTAATCAGCCCCAGCATTTT. Residues: CASRKNQGVNQPQHF.

The chain has TRBV6-6 and TRBJ2-3; D uncertain. Trimming took off 4 bases at V and 6 bases at J, with 11 bases between the two ends. The CDR3 has 13 residues. Germline V gene sequence: CDR1 MNHNY, CDR2 SVGAGI (reference sequence). CDR3 coding DNA: TGTGCCAGCAGTTTTTTTCTTGCCGATACGCAGTATTTT. Its protein product is CASSFFLADTQYF.

This chain uses TRBV14 with TRBJ2-5, with unresolved D. V lost 3 bases and J 4 bases, leaving 12 bases between the germline ends. The CDR3 length is 14 residues. Germline CDR1 reads SGHDN; CDR2 reads FVKESK. This CDR3 reads CASSHLVSGETQYF. CDR3 nucleotide sequence: TGTGCCAGCAGCCACCTAGTCTCCGGAGAGACCCAGTACTTC.

This chain links TRBV7-8 with TRBJ2-7; D might be TRBD2 (6 bases). This CDR3 has 17 amino acids. Trimming cost V 1 base and J 4 bases, with 20 bases left between them. Germline CDR1 is SGHVS and CDR2 is FQNEAQ. For the CDR3, the DNA is TGTGCCAGCAGCTTAGTTATGGGGAAGGCGGGATGGTACGAGCAGTACTTC. This sequence encodes CASSLVMGKAGWYEQYF.

This chain uses TRBV19 with TRBJ2-2; D uncertain. CDR1 is LNHDA and CDR2 is SQIVND in the germline V gene (reference sequence). Trimming removed 9 bases from V and 7 bases from J, with 12 bases in between. CDR3 size: 12 residues. CDR3 sequence: CASAPRGGELFF. CDR3 in DNA: TGTGCCAGCGCCCCCCGCGGCGGGGAGCTGTTTTTT.

Written as DNA, the CDR3 is TGTGCCAGCAGTGAATTGGCAGGGGGAGGTACTTTCTTT. Translation: CASSELAGGGTFF. This chain links TRBV6-1 with TRBJ1-1, with TRBD1 identical over 7 bases. The V segment lost 2 bases and the J segment 12 bases; nucleotides outside the gene matches: 9. The germline V gene encodes CDR1 MNHNS and CDR2 SASEGT. This CDR3 contains 13 residues.

This sequence joins TRBV5-1 and TRBJ1-5, with D unclear. The V gene lost 1 base and the J gene lost 4 bases, with 6 bases spanning the gap. The CDR3 is 13 amino acids. Looked up from germline, CDR1 is SGHRS and CDR2 is YFSETQ. The CDR3 region is CASSLRENQPQHF. The CDR3 DNA sequence: TGCGCCAGCAGCTTGCGGGAGAATCAGCCCCAGCATTTT.

The V gene is TRBV4-1, the J gene TRBJ1-1, with D perhaps matching TRBD1 (6 bases). Germline loops: CDR1 MGHRA, CDR2 YSYEKL. CDR3 size: 14 residues. V lost 0 bases and J 4 bases, leaving 9 bases between the germline ends. In nucleotides, the CDR3 is TGCGCCAGCAGCCAAGAGGGGGGCCGCACTGAAGCTTTCTTT. Its translation is CASSQEGGRTEAFF.

The V call is TRBV15, the J call TRBJ1-5; the D is unclear. Germline CDR1 and CDR2: LNHNV and YYDKDF (reference sequence). V lost 0 bases and J 3 bases, leaving 9 bases between the germline ends. This CDR3 has 15 residues. This chain's CDR3 is CATSRDQHPNQPQHF. In nucleotides, the CDR3 is TGTGCCACCAGCAGAGATCAACATCCCAATCAGCCCCAGCATTTT.

This clone is a singleton in its sample. The CDR3 reads CASSEGDRDTGELFF. DNA for the CDR3: TGTGCCAGCAGTGAAGGGGACAGGGACACCGGGGAGCTGTTTTTT. The V and J genes are TRBV25-1 and TRBJ2-2, with 9 bases aligning to TRBD1. Germline CDR1 MGHDK, CDR2 SYGVNS. Trimming at V came to 2 bases and at J to 3 bases, leaving 1 base not matched to a gene. The CDR3 has 15 amino acids.

The V and J genes are TRBV19 and TRBJ2-7; a possible D gene is TRBD1 (6 bases). V was clipped by 8 bases and J by 0 bases, with 11 bases between them. Germline-derived CDR1 and CDR2 are LNHDA and SQIVND (reference sequence). This CDR3 region has 13 residues. CDR3 amino acids: CASARGNSYEQYF. The CDR3 nucleotides read TGTGCCAGTGCCAGGGGCAACTCCTACGAGCAGTACTTC.

The V call is TRBV4-2, the J call TRBJ2-7; 10 bases fit TRBD1. Germline lookup yields CDR1 LGHNA and CDR2 YNFKEQ. This CDR3 spans 15 amino acids. The V gene end was trimmed by 1 base and the J gene end by 3 bases; junction bases not matched to a gene: 3. The CDR3 DNA reads TGTGCCAGCAGCCAAGCGACAGGGGGCCTCTACGAGCAGTACTTC. Protein: CASSQATGGLYEQYF.

This CDR3 reads CAWWTAWNTIYF. As DNA, the CDR3 is TGTGCCTGGTGGACCGCCTGGAACACCATATATTTT. The V gene is TRBV30, the J gene TRBJ1-3; D remains ambiguous. The CDR3 has 12 residues. Trimming took off 5 bases at V and 7 bases at J, with 12 bases between the two ends. Germline-derived CDR1 and CDR2 are GTSNPN and SVGIG (reference sequence).

The chain is built from TRBV11-3 and TRBJ1-1, with D uncertain. This CDR3 has 13 amino acids. Trimming took 1 base from V and 9 from J, leaving 12 bases between them. CDR1 and CDR2 from the germline V gene are SGHNT and YENEEA. This CDR3 reads CASSLGVSAQAFF. CDR3 nucleotides: TGTGCCAGCAGCTTAGGGGTATCGGCTCAAGCTTTCTTT.

The chain is built from TRBV7-9 and TRBJ1-4; unclear D gene. From germline, CDR1 is SEHNR and CDR2 FQNEAQ (reference sequence). V was clipped by 1 base and J by 6 bases, with 15 bases between them. The CDR3 loop spans 16 amino acids. The CDR3, as DNA: TGTGCCAGCAGCTTAGGCCTTCACGACCCGGATGAAAAACTGTTTTTT. Amino acid sequence: CASSLGLHDPDEKLFF. Variable domain in full (rest from reference TRBV7-9 and TRBJ1-4): DTGVSQNPRHKITKRGQNVTFRCDPISEHNRLYWYRQTLGQGPEFLTYFQNEAQLEKSRLLSDRFSAERPKGSFSTLEIQRTEQGDSAMYLCASSLGLHDPDEKLFFGSGTQLSVL.

This clone appeared once. This chain links TRBV5-3 with TRBJ2-7; D is tentatively TRBD1 or TRBD2 (5 bases each). TRBV5-3 is filed as an ORF, its function uncertain. Trimming shortened V by 4 bases and J by 2 bases, and 16 bases separated the two germline ends. This CDR3 comprises 15 residues. CDR3 region: CARSLTRDGPYEQYF. The CDR3 DNA is TGTGCCAGAAGCCTTACCCGGGACGGCCCCTACGAGCAGTACTTC.

This clone occurred a few times. V usage is TRBV7-9 and J usage is TRBJ2-3; D possibly uses TRBD1 or TRBD2 (6 bases each). The CDR3 loop spans 15 amino acids. Germline assignment: CDR1 SEHNR and CDR2 FQNEAQ (reference sequence). Trimming left V 1 base short and J 6 bases short, with 14 bases between. This CDR3 is CASSLDGGRLDTQYF. CDR3 DNA: TGTGCCAGCAGCTTAGACGGGGGCCGCCTCGATACGCAGTATTTT.